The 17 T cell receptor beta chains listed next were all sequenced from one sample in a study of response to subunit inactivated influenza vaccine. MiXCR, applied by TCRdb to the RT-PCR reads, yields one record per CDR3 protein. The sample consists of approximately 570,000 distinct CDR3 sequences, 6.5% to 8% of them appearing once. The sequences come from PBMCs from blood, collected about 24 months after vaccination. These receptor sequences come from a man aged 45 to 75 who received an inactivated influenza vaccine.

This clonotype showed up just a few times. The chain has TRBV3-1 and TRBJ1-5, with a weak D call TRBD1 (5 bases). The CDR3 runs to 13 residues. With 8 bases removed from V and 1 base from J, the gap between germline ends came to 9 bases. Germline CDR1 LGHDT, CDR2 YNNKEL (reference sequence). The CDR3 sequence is CASGGRSNQPQHF. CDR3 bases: TGTGCCAGCGGGGGGAGGAGCAATCAGCCCCAGCATTTT.

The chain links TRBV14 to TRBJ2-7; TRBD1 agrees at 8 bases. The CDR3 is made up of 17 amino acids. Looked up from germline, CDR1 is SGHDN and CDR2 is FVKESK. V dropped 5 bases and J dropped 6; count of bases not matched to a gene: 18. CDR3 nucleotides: TGTGCCAGCAGCGCAACCGGGACAGGCTTGAGAATGCGCGAGCAGTACTTC. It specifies CASSATGTGLRMREQYF.

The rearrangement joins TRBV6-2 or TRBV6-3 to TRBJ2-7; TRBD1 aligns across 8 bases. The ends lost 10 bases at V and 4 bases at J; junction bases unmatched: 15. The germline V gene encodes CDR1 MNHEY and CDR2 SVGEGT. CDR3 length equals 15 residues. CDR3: CAISKVYRGSYEQYF. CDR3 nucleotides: TGTGCCATCTCTAAAGTTTACAGGGGGTCGTACGAGCAGTACTTC.

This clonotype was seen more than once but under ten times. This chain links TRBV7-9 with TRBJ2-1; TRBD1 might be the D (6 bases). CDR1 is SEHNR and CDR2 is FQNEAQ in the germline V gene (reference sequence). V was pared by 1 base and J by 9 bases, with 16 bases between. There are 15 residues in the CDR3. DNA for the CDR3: TGTGCCAGCAGCTTAGTTCCCGAGGGACAAATTGAGCAGTTCTTC. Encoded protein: CASSLVPEGQIEQFF.

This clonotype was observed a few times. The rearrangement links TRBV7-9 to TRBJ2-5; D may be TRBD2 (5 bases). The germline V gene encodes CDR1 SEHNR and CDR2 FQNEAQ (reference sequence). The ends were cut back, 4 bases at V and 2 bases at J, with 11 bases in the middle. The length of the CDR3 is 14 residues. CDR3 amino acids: CASSSQEGQETQYF. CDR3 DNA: TGTGCCAGCAGCTCACAAGAGGGACAAGAGACCCAGTACTTC.

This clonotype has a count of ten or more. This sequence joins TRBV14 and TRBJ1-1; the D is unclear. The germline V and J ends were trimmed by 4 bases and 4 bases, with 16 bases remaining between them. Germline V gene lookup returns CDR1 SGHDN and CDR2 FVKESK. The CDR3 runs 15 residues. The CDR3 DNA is TGTGCCAGCAGCCTAGGTCACTTCGGGTTCACTGAAGCTTTCTTT. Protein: CASSLGHFGFTEAFF. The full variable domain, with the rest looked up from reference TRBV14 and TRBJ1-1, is EAGVTQFPSHSVIEKGQTVTLRCDPISGHDNLYWYRRVMGKEIKFLLHFVKESKQDESGMPNNRFLAERTGGTYSTLKVQPAELEDSGVYFCASSLGHFGFTEAFFGQGTRLTVV.

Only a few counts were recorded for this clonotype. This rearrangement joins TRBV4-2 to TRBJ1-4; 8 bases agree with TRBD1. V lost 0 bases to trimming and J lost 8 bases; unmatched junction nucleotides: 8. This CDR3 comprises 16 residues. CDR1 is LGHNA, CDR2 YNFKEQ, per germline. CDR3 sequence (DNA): TGTGCCAGCAGCCAAGATGCAGGGACAGGACGAGAAAAACTGTTTTTT. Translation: CASSQDAGTGREKLFF.

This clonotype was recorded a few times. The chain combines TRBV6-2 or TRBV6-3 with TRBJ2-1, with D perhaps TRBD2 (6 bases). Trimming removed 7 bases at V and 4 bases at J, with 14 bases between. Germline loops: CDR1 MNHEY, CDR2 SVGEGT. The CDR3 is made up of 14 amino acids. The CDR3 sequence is CASKSLADYNEQFF. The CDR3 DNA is TGTGCCAGCAAAAGCTTAGCGGATTACAATGAGCAGTTCTTC.

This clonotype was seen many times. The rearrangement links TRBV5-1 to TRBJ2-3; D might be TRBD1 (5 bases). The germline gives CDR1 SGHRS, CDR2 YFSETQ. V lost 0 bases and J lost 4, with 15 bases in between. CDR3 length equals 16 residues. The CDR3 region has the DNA TGCGCCAGCAGCTTGGGCTTTGCAGGGTCCCCAGATACGCAGTATTTT. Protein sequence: CASSLGFAGSPDTQYF.

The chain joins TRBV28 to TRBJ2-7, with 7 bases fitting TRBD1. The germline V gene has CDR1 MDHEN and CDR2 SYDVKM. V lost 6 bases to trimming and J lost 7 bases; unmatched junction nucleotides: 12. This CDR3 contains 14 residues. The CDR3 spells CASSPVGTVIEQYF. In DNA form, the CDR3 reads TGTGCCAGCAGCCCCGTGGGGACAGTTATTGAGCAGTACTTC.

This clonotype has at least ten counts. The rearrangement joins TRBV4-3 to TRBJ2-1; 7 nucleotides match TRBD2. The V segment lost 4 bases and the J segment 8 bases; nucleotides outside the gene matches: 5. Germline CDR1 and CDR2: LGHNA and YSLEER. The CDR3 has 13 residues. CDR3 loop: CASSPGRGYEQFF. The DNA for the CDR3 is TGCGCCAGCAGCCCTGGGCGGGGGTATGAGCAGTTCTTC.

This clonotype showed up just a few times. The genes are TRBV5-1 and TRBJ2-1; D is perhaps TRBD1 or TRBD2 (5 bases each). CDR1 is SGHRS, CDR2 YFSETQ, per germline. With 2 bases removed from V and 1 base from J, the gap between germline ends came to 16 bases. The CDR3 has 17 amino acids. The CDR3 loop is CASSLTPGAPSYNEQFF. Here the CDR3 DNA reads TGCGCCAGCAGCTTAACTCCCGGGGCACCTTCCTACAATGAGCAGTTCTTC.

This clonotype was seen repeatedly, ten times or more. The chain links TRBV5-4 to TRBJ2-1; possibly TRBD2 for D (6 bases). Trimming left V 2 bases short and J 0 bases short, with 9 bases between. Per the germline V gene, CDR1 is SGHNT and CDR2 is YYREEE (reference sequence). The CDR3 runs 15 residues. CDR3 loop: CASSFGTSSYNEQFF. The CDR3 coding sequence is TGTGCCAGCAGCTTTGGGACTTCCTCCTACAATGAGCAGTTCTTC.

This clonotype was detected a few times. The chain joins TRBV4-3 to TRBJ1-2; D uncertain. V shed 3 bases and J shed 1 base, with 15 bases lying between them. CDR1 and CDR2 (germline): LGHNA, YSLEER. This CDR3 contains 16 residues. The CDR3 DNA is TGCGCCAGCAGCCACGGGGTGGCAGTTTATAACTATGGCTACACCTTC. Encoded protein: CASSHGVAVYNYGYTF.

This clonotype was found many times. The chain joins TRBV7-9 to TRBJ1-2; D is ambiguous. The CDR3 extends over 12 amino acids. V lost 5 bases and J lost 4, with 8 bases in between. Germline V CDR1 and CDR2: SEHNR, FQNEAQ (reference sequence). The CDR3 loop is CASSPGPYGYTF. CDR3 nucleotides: TGTGCCAGCAGCCCAGGCCCCTATGGCTACACCTTC.

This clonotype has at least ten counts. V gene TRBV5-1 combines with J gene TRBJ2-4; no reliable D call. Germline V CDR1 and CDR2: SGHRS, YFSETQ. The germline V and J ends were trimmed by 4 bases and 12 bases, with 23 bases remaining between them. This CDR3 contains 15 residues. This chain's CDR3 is CASSQGLVTEEAQYF. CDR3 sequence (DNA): TGCGCCAGCAGCCAAGGTCTTGTAACGGAAGAAGCTCAGTACTTC.

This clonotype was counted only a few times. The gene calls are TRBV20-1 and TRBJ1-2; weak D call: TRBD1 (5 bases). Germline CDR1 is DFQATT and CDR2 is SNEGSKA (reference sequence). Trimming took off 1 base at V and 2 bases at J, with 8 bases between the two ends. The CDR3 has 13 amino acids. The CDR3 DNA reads TGCAGTGCTAGAGGGGGCCAGAACTATGGCTACACCTTC. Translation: CSARGGQNYGYTF.